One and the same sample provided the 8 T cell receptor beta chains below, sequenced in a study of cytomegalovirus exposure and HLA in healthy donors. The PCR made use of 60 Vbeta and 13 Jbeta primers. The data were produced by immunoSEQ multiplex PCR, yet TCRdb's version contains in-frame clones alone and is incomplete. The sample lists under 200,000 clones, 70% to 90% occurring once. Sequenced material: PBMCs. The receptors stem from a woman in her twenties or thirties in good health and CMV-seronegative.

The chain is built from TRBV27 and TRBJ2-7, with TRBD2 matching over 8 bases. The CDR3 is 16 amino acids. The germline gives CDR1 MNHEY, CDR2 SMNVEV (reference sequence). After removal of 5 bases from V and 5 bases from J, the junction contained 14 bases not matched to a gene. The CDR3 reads CASSPTGGGGPHEQYF. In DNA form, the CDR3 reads TGTGCCAGCAGTCCCACGGGAGGGGGGGGGCCACACGAGCAGTACTTC.

The CDR3 region is CASPGAGNGPYEQYF. CDR3 nucleotide sequence: TGCGCCAGCCCCGGGGCGGGGAACGGGCCCTACGAGCAGTACTTC. The rearrangement links TRBV5-1 to TRBJ2-7, with a tentative D call TRBD2 (6 bases). The CDR3 covers 15 residues. Germline V lookup: CDR1 SGHRS, CDR2 YFSETQ. V was clipped by 7 bases and J by 2 bases, with 19 bases between them.

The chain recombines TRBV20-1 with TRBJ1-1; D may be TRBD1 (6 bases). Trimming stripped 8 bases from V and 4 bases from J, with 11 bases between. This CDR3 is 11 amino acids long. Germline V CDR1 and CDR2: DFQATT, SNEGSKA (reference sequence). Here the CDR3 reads CSRQEGTEAFF. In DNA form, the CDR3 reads TGCAGTCGACAGGAAGGCACTGAAGCTTTCTTT.

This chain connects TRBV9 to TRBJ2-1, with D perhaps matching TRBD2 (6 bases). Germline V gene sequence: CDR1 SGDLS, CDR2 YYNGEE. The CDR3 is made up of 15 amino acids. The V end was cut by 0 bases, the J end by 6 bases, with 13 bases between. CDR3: CASSVGGLGGNEQFF. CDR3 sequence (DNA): TGTGCCAGCAGCGTAGGGGGCCTGGGGGGCAATGAGCAGTTCTTC.

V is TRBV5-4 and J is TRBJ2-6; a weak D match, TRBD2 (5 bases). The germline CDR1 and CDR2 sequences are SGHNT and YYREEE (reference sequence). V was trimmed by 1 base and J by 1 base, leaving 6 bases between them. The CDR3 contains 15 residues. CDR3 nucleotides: TGTGCCAGCAGCTTGACGGGATCTGGGGCCAACGTCCTGACTTTC. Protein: CASSLTGSGANVLTF.

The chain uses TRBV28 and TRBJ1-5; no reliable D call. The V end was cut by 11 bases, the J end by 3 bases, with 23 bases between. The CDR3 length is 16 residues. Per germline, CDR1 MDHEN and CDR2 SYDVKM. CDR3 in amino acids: CASLPLIRWANQPQHF. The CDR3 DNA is TGTGCCTCCCTCCCCCTGATAAGGTGGGCCAATCAGCCCCAGCATTTT.

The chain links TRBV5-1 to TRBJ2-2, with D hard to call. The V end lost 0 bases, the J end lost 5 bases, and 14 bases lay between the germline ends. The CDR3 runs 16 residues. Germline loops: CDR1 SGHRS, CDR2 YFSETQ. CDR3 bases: TGCGCCAGCAGCTTGGTGGCGGCGGCTCGGACCGGGGAGCTGTTTTTT. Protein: CASSLVAAARTGELFF.

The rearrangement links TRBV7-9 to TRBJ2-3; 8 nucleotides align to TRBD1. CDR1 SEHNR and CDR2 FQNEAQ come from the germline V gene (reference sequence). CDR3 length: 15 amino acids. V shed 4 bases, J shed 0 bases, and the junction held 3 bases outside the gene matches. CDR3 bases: TGTGCCAGCAGCTCGGGACAGGATAGCACAGATACGCAGTATTTT. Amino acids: CASSSGQDSTDTQYF.